This T cell receptor beta chain was obtained from a study of blood T cell repertoires in COVID-19. Study as a whole: The origin of the acute and convalescent COVID-19 samples was the United States, Italy and Spain. T cells, B-cell-depleted T cells, or PBMCs supplied cDNA or gDNA.

CDR1 is KGHDR, CDR2 SFDVKD, per germline. Trimming left V 7 bases short and J 12 bases short, with 12 bases between. The CDR3 length is 11 residues. Authors' analysis steps: Using reference gene primer amplification, nucleated cell counts were estimated. Sequenced by immunoSEQ multiplex PCR; TCRdb stores in-frame clones only, minus some. The V and J calls and the clone size are those of that table, but D and trimming were determined from the DNA. The table has roughly 64,000 clones, around 86% seen once. The sequenced material came from peripheral blood. The chain carries TRBV24-1 and TRBJ2-1, with D hard to call. This receptor was identified in a man aged 50 to 59 with active COVID-19. In nucleotides, the CDR3 is TGTGCCACCAGAATCGTCCTAGGGCAGTTCTTC. Translating gives CATRIVLGQFF.